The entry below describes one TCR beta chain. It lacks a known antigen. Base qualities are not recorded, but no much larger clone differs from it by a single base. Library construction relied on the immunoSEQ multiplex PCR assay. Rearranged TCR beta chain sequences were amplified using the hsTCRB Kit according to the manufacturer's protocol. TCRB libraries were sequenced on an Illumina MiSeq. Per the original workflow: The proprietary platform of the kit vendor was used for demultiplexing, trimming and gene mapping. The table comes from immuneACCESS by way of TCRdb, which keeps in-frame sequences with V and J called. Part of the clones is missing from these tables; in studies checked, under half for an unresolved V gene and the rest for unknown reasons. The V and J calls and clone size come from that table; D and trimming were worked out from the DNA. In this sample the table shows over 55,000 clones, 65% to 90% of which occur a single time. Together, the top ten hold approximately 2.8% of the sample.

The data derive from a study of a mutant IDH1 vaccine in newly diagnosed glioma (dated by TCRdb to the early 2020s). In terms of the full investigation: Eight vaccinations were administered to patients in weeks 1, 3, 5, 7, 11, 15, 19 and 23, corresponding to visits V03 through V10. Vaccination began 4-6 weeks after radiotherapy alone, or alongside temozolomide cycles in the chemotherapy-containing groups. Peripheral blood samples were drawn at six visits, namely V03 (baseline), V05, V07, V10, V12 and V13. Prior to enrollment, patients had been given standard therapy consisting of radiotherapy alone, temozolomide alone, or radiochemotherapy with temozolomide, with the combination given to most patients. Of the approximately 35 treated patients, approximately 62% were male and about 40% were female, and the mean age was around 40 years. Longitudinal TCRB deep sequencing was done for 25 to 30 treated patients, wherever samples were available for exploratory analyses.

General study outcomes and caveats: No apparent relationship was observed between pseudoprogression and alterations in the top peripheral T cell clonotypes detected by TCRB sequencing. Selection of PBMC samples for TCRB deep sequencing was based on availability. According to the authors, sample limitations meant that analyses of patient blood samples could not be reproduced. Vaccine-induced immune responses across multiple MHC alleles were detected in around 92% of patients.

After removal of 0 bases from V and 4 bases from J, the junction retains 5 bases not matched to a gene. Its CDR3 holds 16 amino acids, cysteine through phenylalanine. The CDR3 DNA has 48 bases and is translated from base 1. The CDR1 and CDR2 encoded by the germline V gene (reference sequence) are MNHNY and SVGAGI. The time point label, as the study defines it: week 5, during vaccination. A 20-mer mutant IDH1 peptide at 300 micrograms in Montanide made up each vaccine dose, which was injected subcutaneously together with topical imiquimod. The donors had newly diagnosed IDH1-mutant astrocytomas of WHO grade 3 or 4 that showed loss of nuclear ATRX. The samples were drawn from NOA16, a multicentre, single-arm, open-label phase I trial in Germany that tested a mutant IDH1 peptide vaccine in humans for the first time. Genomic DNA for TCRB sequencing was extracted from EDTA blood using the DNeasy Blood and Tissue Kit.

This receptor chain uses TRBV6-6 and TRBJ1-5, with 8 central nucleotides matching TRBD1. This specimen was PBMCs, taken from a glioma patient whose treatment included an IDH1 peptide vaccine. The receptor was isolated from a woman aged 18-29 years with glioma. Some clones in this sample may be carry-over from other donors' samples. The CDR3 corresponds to CASSYSSRTGNQPQHF. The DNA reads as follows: TGTGCCAGCAGTTACTCCTCCAGGACAGGGAATCAGCCCCAGCATTTT.